A single sample gave rise to the 23 T cell receptor beta chains below, sequenced in a study of CD8 T cells in ankylosing spondylitis. Using its own MiXCR run on the 5' RACE reads, TCRdb lists one record per CDR3 protein. This sample has about 220,000 distinct CDR3 sequences, with roughly 24% found just once. Specimen: blood, either unsorted or a sorted T cell fraction (not recorded which). The receptors were gathered from a male donor with ankylosing spondylitis or in good health (not recorded which).

In its sample, this clonotype was seen a few times. The chain has TRBV7-3 and TRBJ1-1, with 7 bases lining up with TRBD1. The CDR3 is 16 amino acids. The germline gives CDR1 SGHTA, CDR2 FQGTGA. Trimming took 3 bases from V and 5 from J; bases not matched to a gene: 12. CDR3 loop: CASSFGGEGAGTEAFF. CDR3 in DNA: TGTGCCAGCAGCTTTGGCGGGGAGGGGGCAGGAACTGAAGCTTTCTTT.

The V call is TRBV11-2, the J call TRBJ2-5; D is uncertain. Germline CDR1 SGHAT, CDR2 FQNNGV. The V and J ends lost 5 bases and 4 bases respectively, with 20 bases between them. The CDR3 totals 16 residues. CDR3 in amino acids: CASSPRTVRVGETQYF. The DNA of the CDR3 is TGTGCCAGCAGCCCCCGGACCGTACGGGTGGGAGAGACCCAGTACTTC.

This rearrangement joins TRBV27 to TRBJ2-4; D unresolved. The CDR3 consists of 14 residues. Germline-derived CDR1 and CDR2 are MNHEY and SMNVEV (reference sequence). V was shortened by 6 bases and J by 0 bases, with 9 bases between the two germline ends. Here the CDR3 DNA reads TGTGCCAGCAGCGAGGTCATAGCCAAAAACATTCAGTACTTC. It translates to CASSEVIAKNIQYF.

The genes are TRBV20-1 and TRBJ2-7; TRBD2 agrees at 10 bases. The ends lost 2 bases at V and 6 bases at J; junction bases unmatched: 7. Germline loops: CDR1 DFQATT, CDR2 SNEGSKA (reference sequence). The CDR3 runs to 14 residues. CDR3 bases: TGCAGTGCTAGACCTTCTCTAGCGGGAGTCGAGCAGTACTTC. Residues: CSARPSLAGVEQYF.

This clonotype was found a few times. J is TRBJ2-3 and V is TRBV5-6; D might be TRBD1 or TRBD2, each matching 5 bases. The CDR3 contains 13 residues. The germline V gene has CDR1 SGHDT and CDR2 YYEEEE. Deletions cut 10 bases from V and 4 bases from J, with 16 bases between. CDR3 residues: CASIYGGADTQYF. The DNA for the CDR3 is TGTGCCTCAATATATGGGGGTGCAGATACGCAGTATTTT.

The J gene is TRBJ1-1, the V gene TRBV20-1; D is undetermined. The CDR3 runs to 12 residues. V lost 5 bases to trimming and J lost 1 base, with 8 bases between them. Germline CDR1 DFQATT, CDR2 SNEGSKA (reference sequence). Here the CDR3 DNA reads TGCAGTGCTTGGCGGAAGAACACTGAAGCTTTCTTT. Translating it yields CSAWRKNTEAFF.

This clonotype was counted ten times or more. This rearrangement joins TRBV7-9 to TRBJ2-2, with 8 bases matching TRBD2. The V gene's germline CDR1 is SEHNR and CDR2 FQNEAQ (reference sequence). The CDR3 has 15 amino acids. The V gene end was trimmed by 3 bases and the J gene end by 3 bases; junction bases not matched to a gene: 3. The CDR3 reads CASSLLAGYTGELFF. The CDR3 DNA sequence: TGTGCCAGCAGCTTGCTAGCGGGTTACACCGGGGAGCTGTTTTTT. The full variable domain, with the rest looked up from reference TRBV7-9 and TRBJ2-2, is DTGVSQNPRHKITKRGQNVTFRCDPISEHNRLYWYRQTLGQGPEFLTYFQNEAQLEKSRLLSDRFSAERPKGSFSTLEIQRTEQGDSAMYLCASSLLAGYTGELFFGEGSRLTVL.

This clonotype appeared many times. This chain links TRBV5-1 with TRBJ2-7; D is unclear. V was shortened by 4 bases and J by 4 bases, with 12 bases between the two germline ends. This CDR3 is 13 amino acids long. CDR1 is SGHRS and CDR2 is YFSETQ in the germline V gene. The CDR3 loop reads CASSHGPTYEQYF. The CDR3 coding sequence is TGCGCCAGCAGCCATGGACCTACGTACGAGCAGTACTTC.

As DNA, the CDR3 is TGTGCCAGCAGCCCGGGACACGGAGACTCCTACGAGCAGTACTTC. Translation: CASSPGHGDSYEQYF. This chain links TRBV9 with TRBJ2-7; possibly TRBD1 for D (6 bases). The V end lost 4 bases, the J end lost 0 bases, and 14 bases lay between the germline ends. Germline V gene lookup returns CDR1 SGDLS and CDR2 YYNGEE. The CDR3 runs 15 residues.

This clonotype came up many times. The gene calls are TRBV4-2 and TRBJ1-4; D not resolved. The CDR3 extends over 15 amino acids. V was trimmed by 0 bases and J by 3 bases, leaving 8 bases between them. CDR1 and CDR2 (germline): LGHNA, YNFKEQ. DNA of the CDR3: TGTGCCAGCAGCCAAGATGGCGGGGCTAATGAAAAACTGTTTTTT. Protein product: CASSQDGGANEKLFF.

This clonotype was picked up many times. This rearrangement joins TRBV20-1 to TRBJ2-1, with 7 bases that match TRBD1. After removal of 1 base from V and 9 bases from J, the junction contained 12 bases not matched to a gene. CDR1 DFQATT and CDR2 SNEGSKA come from the germline V gene (reference sequence). This CDR3 comprises 15 residues. The CDR3 here is CSARALGQADGEQFF. As DNA, the CDR3 is TGCAGTGCTAGAGCCTTAGGACAGGCCGATGGTGAGCAGTTCTTC.

This clonotype was picked up a small number of times. The chain combines TRBV6-5 with TRBJ1-2, with D unresolved. V lost 2 bases, J lost 5 bases, and 12 bases lay in between. Germline assignment: CDR1 MNHEY and CDR2 SVGAGI. The CDR3 is 14 amino acids. CDR3 region: CASSYDSSAYGYTF. CDR3 coding DNA: TGTGCCAGCAGTTACGATAGTTCAGCTTATGGCTACACCTTC.

This clonotype has ten or more counts. V is TRBV12-3 or TRBV12-4 and J is TRBJ2-1; D may be TRBD1 (5 bases). The V end was cut by 6 bases, the J end by 0 bases, with 9 bases between. This CDR3 comprises 14 residues. The CDR3 DNA reads as TGTGCCAGCAGACAGGACATCTCCTACAATGAGCAGTTCTTC. Translated: CASRQDISYNEQFF.

This clonotype was seen ten or more times. The chain combines TRBV20-1 with TRBJ2-1; D unclear. The CDR3 loop spans 13 amino acids. Trimming shortened V by 0 bases and J by 8 bases, and 11 bases separated the two germline ends. CDR1 is DFQATT and CDR2 is SNEGSKA in the germline V gene (reference sequence). The CDR3, as DNA: TGCAGTGCTAGAGATATTTTAGTCGATGAGCAGTTCTTC. It yields the protein CSARDILVDEQFF.

This clonotype showed up many times. This chain joins TRBV9 and TRBJ2-3, with 9 positions matching TRBD1. The ends lost 3 bases at V and 2 bases at J; junction bases unmatched: 4. The germline CDR1 and CDR2 sequences are SGDLS and YYNGEE. The CDR3 spans 15 residues. CDR3 sequence: CASSEGTGSTDTQYF. For the CDR3, the DNA is TGTGCCAGCAGCGAAGGGACAGGGTCCACAGATACGCAGTATTTT. The full variable domain, its missing parts supplied by reference TRBV9 and TRBJ2-3, is DSGVTQTPKHLITATGQRVTLRCSPRSGDLSVYWYQQSLDQGLQFLIQYYNGEERAKGNILERFSAQQFPDLHSELNLSSLELGDSALYFCASSEGTGSTDTQYFGPGTRLTVL.

The chain uses TRBV16 and TRBJ2-7; the D is unclear. V shed 2 bases and J shed 0 bases, with 8 bases lying between them. Germline-derived CDR1 and CDR2 are KGHSY and FQNENV. CDR3 length: 14 amino acids. This CDR3 is CASSQRQNSYEQYF. In nucleotides, the CDR3 is TGTGCCAGCAGCCAACGGCAGAACTCCTACGAGCAGTACTTC.

The chain is built from TRBV29-1 and TRBJ2-3; D is undetermined. The CDR3 contains 12 residues. V shed 4 bases and J shed 5 bases, with 10 bases lying between them. CDR1 is SQVTM and CDR2 is ANQGSEA in the germline V gene. As DNA, the CDR3 is TGCAGCGTTGGGGAAGGTCAAGATACGCAGTATTTT. It yields the protein CSVGEGQDTQYF.

This chain joins TRBV20-1 and TRBJ1-1; D is unclear. This CDR3 contains 12 residues. Trimming took 6 bases from V and 1 from J, leaving 9 bases between them. Per the germline V gene, CDR1 is DFQATT and CDR2 is SNEGSKA (reference sequence). This CDR3 reads CSARPGNTEAFF. CDR3 nucleotides: TGCAGTGCCAGGCCGGGGAACACTGAAGCTTTCTTT.

The chain joins TRBV5-6 to TRBJ2-3; TRBD2 is a possible D gene (6 bases). The CDR3 runs 15 residues. The germline V gene encodes CDR1 SGHDT and CDR2 YYEEEE. With 4 bases removed from V and 4 bases from J, the gap between germline ends came to 16 bases. CDR3 amino acids: CASSTRRDIADTQYF. The DNA of the CDR3 is TGTGCCAGCAGCACGCGGAGGGATATAGCAGATACGCAGTATTTT.

This clonotype came up many times. The chain combines TRBV12-3 or TRBV12-4 with TRBJ2-1, with D possibly matching TRBD1 (5 bases). The CDR3 extends over 11 amino acids. The V gene lost 5 bases and the J gene lost 15 bases, with 14 bases spanning the gap. The CDR3 DNA reads as TGTGCCAGCAGTCAACAGGTTAATCCGTTCTTC. Protein: CASSQQVNPFF.

This clonotype came up many times. CDR3 in amino acids: CSAREVTGGYEQYF. CDR3 sequence (DNA): TGCAGTGCTAGAGAAGTCACAGGGGGCTACGAGCAGTACTTC. The chain joins TRBV20-1 to TRBJ2-7, with 8 bases matching TRBD1. In germline, CDR1 is DFQATT, CDR2 SNEGSKA (reference sequence). J was trimmed by 3 bases and V by 0 bases; bases with no gene match: 4. The CDR3 contains 14 residues.

This chain uses TRBV5-1 with TRBJ2-3; 8 bases are shared with TRBD2. This CDR3 spans 14 amino acids. CDR1 is SGHRS and CDR2 is YFSETQ in the germline V gene. V was pared by 4 bases and J by 4 bases, with 5 bases of the junction left unmatched. DNA of the CDR3: TGCGCCAGCAGCGAGCGGGAGTCGGCAGATACGCAGTATTTT. Translation: CASSERESADTQYF.

Ten or more counts support this clonotype. The J gene is TRBJ2-1, the V gene TRBV29-1, with D tentatively TRBD1 (5 bases). Per germline, CDR1 SQVTM and CDR2 ANQGSEA. This CDR3 has 15 amino acids. V was pared by 4 bases and J by 0 bases, with 13 bases between. CDR3 DNA: TGCAGCGTTGGGGGCCGACGGAGCTCCTACAATGAGCAGTTCTTC. Its protein product is CSVGGRRSSYNEQFF.